Following are 3 T cell receptor beta chains from one sample sequenced in a study of CD8+CD57+ T cells in acquired aplastic anemia (dated by TCRdb to the late 2010s). Patients chosen for sequencing had shown expansion of CD8+CD57+ cells by flow cytometry. TCRdb lists the instrument as Illumina HiSeq 2000. Genomic DNA was used as template for profiling of TCR beta VDJ combinations and CDR3 sequences. TCRdb took the public reads, trimmed them with fastp at Q25, ran MiXCR for clone calling and kept in-frame beta chains. Records with the same CDR3 protein are collapsed into one entry carrying the most frequent genes and DNA. In this sample the table shows 150,000 to 170,000 distinct CDR3 sequences, 40% to 65% of which occur a single time. Less than 15% of the sample lies in the top ten. Source material: sorted CD4+, CD8+, or CD8+CD57+ T cells (not recorded which) from PBMCs. Every receptor here comes from a human donor with aplastic anemia.

In its sample, this clonotype was seen a few times. The rearrangement joins TRBV20-1 to TRBJ2-7, with TRBD2 identical over 10 bases. CDR1 DFQATT and CDR2 SNEGSKA come from the germline V gene (reference sequence). J lost 2 bases, V lost 0 bases, and 7 bases had no gene match. The CDR3 consists of 16 residues. CDR3 sequence (DNA): TGCAGTGCTAGAGATTGGATGAGCGGGGGGGCCTACGAGCAGTACTTC. It encodes CSARDWMSGGAYEQYF.

The rearrangement joins TRBV2 to TRBJ2-3; 7 positions agree with TRBD2. CDR3 size: 16 residues. With V trimmed by 0 bases and J by 5 bases, 8 bases remained unmatched. Germline CDR1 and CDR2: SNHLY and FYNNEI. DNA for the CDR3: TGTGCCAGCAGTGAAGCGGGACTACGTTATGGAGATACGCAGTATTTT. Translated: CASSEAGLRYGDTQYF.

V usage is TRBV19 and J usage is TRBJ2-7; possibly TRBD1 for D (6 bases). Deletions cut 4 bases from V and 5 bases from J, with 18 bases between. Germline lookup yields CDR1 LNHDA and CDR2 SQIVND (reference sequence). The CDR3 extends over 15 amino acids. CDR3 residues: CASSSTGTRLDEQYF. Here the CDR3 DNA reads TGTGCCAGTAGTAGTACGGGGACAAGGTTGGACGAGCAGTACTTC.